These 21 T cell receptor beta chains came from one sample sequenced in a study of T cell changes during pregnancy in multiple sclerosis. Here immunoSEQ multiplex PCR was the method, and the copy in TCRdb shows in-frame clones only, minus some. The table records about 50,000 clones, about 94% of them present only once. Sequenced material: CD8+ T cells from peripheral blood mononuclear cells, taken in the first trimester of pregnancy. The receptors here all came from a female donor with multiple sclerosis, enrolled in a pregnancy study.

This chain connects TRBV19 to TRBJ2-1, with 7 bases aligning to TRBD2. V lost 3 bases to trimming and J lost 10 bases; unmatched junction nucleotides: 3. This CDR3 is built from 12 residues. Germline V gives CDR1 LNHDA, CDR2 SQIVND (reference sequence). CDR3 sequence (DNA): TGTGCCAGTAGTATGGGGGGGTTGGAGCAGTTCTTC. Translating it yields CASSMGGLEQFF.

The chain joins TRBV6-5 to TRBJ2-1; 8 nucleotides align to TRBD2. V shed 5 bases, J shed 8 bases, and the junction held 8 bases outside the gene matches. The CDR3 runs to 14 residues. Germline loops: CDR1 MNHEY, CDR2 SVGAGI. In nucleotides, the CDR3 is TGTGCCAGCAGTACTCCCCTAGCGGGCCATGAGCAGTTCTTC. Amino acids: CASSTPLAGHEQFF.

CDR3: CASSVPAAEKLFF. In nucleotides, the CDR3 is TGTGCCAGCAGTGTACCGGCGGCAGAAAAACTGTTTTTT. The V call is TRBV28, the J call TRBJ1-4; unclear D gene. The V and J ends lost 5 bases and 8 bases respectively, with 12 bases between them. The CDR3 has 13 amino acids. Germline V gene data show CDR1 as MDHEN and CDR2 as SYDVKM.

The chain uses TRBV2 and TRBJ1-1; D might be TRBD1 (6 bases). This CDR3 comprises 14 residues. The germline V gene encodes CDR1 SNHLY and CDR2 FYNNEI. The V gene lost 10 bases and the J gene lost 1 base, with 16 bases spanning the gap. DNA of the CDR3: TGTGCCACCAGGATAGACAGGAGGAACACTGAAGCTTTCTTT. Translated: CATRIDRRNTEAFF.

CDR3 nucleotide sequence: TGTGCCAGCAGCCCCCCGGGACAGGGGTCCTACGAGCAGTACTTC. Protein: CASSPPGQGSYEQYF. This chain links TRBV13 with TRBJ2-7; 10 positions agree with TRBD1. Germline V lookup: CDR1 PRHDT, CDR2 FYEKMQ (reference sequence). This CDR3 has 15 residues. V was clipped by 5 bases and J by 1 base; unmatched bases: 5.

The rearrangement joins TRBV25-1 to TRBJ1-1, with a possible D match to TRBD1 (5 bases). From germline, CDR1 is MGHDK and CDR2 SYGVNS. The CDR3 extends over 16 amino acids. V was shortened by 3 bases and J by 0 bases, with 14 bases between the two germline ends. CDR3 in amino acids: CASSDLSGPMNTEAFF. DNA of the CDR3: TGTGCCAGCAGTGATCTTTCAGGGCCCATGAACACTGAAGCTTTCTTT.

The genes are TRBV7-6 and TRBJ1-1; 12 positions agree with TRBD1. Germline CDR1 reads SGHVS; CDR2 reads FNYEAQ. With V trimmed by 5 bases and J by 4 bases, 5 bases remained unmatched. The CDR3 runs to 15 residues. The CDR3 loop is CASSPGQGAITEAFF. Written as DNA, the CDR3 is TGTGCCAGCAGCCCGGGACAGGGGGCGATCACTGAAGCTTTCTTT.

The chain employs TRBV4-3 and TRBJ1-2, with D unclear. This CDR3 has 15 residues. CDR1 is LGHNA and CDR2 is YSLEER in the germline V gene. The V end was cut by 0 bases, the J end by 0 bases, with 8 bases between. The CDR3 coding sequence is TGCGCCAGCAGCCAAGAACAGCCAGCTAACTATGGCTACACCTTC. Translated, it gives CASSQEQPANYGYTF.

This sequence joins TRBV2 and TRBJ1-1; 11 bases match TRBD1. This CDR3 spans 18 amino acids. With V trimmed by 1 base and J by 4 bases, 11 bases remained unmatched. CDR1 and CDR2 (germline): SNHLY, FYNNEI. This CDR3 reads CASSEGWTGGEGPTEAFF. The CDR3 coding sequence is TGTGCCAGCAGTGAAGGGTGGACAGGGGGCGAGGGACCCACTGAAGCTTTCTTT.

The chain uses TRBV5-4 and TRBJ2-2; weak D call: TRBD1 (5 bases). Germline V CDR1 and CDR2: SGHNT, YYREEE (reference sequence). There are 15 residues in the CDR3. V lost 5 bases and J 5 bases, leaving 16 bases between the germline ends. CDR3 residues: CASSFTGSPTGELFF. Here the CDR3 DNA reads TGTGCCAGCAGTTTTACAGGTTCCCCGACCGGGGAGCTGTTTTTT.

V usage is TRBV7-8 and J usage is TRBJ2-7; D is perhaps TRBD1 (6 bases). Per the germline V gene, CDR1 is SGHVS and CDR2 is FQNEAQ. This CDR3 comprises 15 residues. The V end was cut by 5 bases, the J end by 3 bases, with 17 bases between. CDR3 residues: CASSPEDSPGYEQYF. In DNA, the CDR3 is TGTGCCAGCAGCCCTGAGGACAGCCCAGGCTACGAGCAGTACTTC.

The J gene is TRBJ2-1, the V gene TRBV5-6, with TRBD2 matching over 8 bases. The CDR3 contains 15 residues. The junction had 9 bases not matched to a gene; V was cut back by 6 bases and J by 4 bases. Germline CDR1 SGHDT, CDR2 YYEEEE. The CDR3: CASTRGSGRYNEQFF. CDR3 bases: TGTGCCAGCACCCGTGGGAGCGGGAGATACAATGAGCAGTTCTTC.

CDR3 DNA: TGTGCCAGTAGTACCCAATTGGTCGGGACAGGTTCCTACGAGCAGTACTTC. This gives the protein CASSTQLVGTGSYEQYF. The chain joins TRBV19 to TRBJ2-7, with 8 bases fitting TRBD1. The J segment lost 1 base and the V segment lost 4 bases, leaving 12 bases of the junction unmatched. CDR1 and CDR2 (germline): LNHDA, SQIVND (reference sequence). The CDR3 has 17 amino acids.

This sequence joins TRBV27 and TRBJ2-7; 9 nucleotides match TRBD1. V was clipped by 3 bases and J by 2 bases; unmatched bases: 5. This CDR3 region has 15 residues. Germline V lookup: CDR1 MNHEY, CDR2 SMNVEV (reference sequence). The CDR3 bases are TGTGCCAGCAGTTTCACAGGGGGCCCGCCCTACGAGCAGTACTTC. This gives the protein CASSFTGGPPYEQYF.

V and J are TRBV7-9 and TRBJ2-1, with a weak D call TRBD2 (6 bases). The CDR3 spans 14 residues. CDR1 is SEHNR and CDR2 is FQNEAQ in the germline V gene (reference sequence). Trimming shortened V by 5 bases and J by 8 bases, and 16 bases separated the two germline ends. The CDR3 DNA reads as TGTGCCAGCAGCCCCAGGAGGGCCGTTGATGAGCAGTTCTTC. Its protein product is CASSPRRAVDEQFF. The whole variable domain, remainder taken from reference TRBV7-9 and TRBJ2-1, is DTGVSQNPRHKITKRGQNVTFRCDPISEHNRLYWYRQTLGQGPEFLTYFQNEAQLEKSRLLSDRFSAERPKGSFSTLEIQRTEQGDSAMYLCASSPRRAVDEQFFGPGTRLTVL.

V usage is TRBV7-9 and J usage is TRBJ2-2; D might be TRBD1 (6 bases). Germline lookup yields CDR1 SEHNR and CDR2 FQNEAQ (reference sequence). The CDR3 consists of 15 residues. V was trimmed by 0 bases and J by 4 bases, leaving 9 bases between them. For the CDR3, the DNA is TGTGCCAGCAGCTTAGCGACCAGGGGCACCGGGGAGCTGTTTTTT. Its translation: CASSLATRGTGELFF.

The chain uses TRBV2 and TRBJ2-1, with D perhaps TRBD1 (8 bases). CDR1 is SNHLY and CDR2 is FYNNEI in the germline V gene. V was shortened by 7 bases and J by 10 bases, with 20 bases between the two germline ends. CDR3 length: 14 amino acids. The CDR3 DNA is TGTGCCAGCACTCCCCGGACAGGGCGGGGGGAGCAGTTCTTC. Amino acid sequence: CASTPRTGRGEQFF.

The V and J genes are TRBV6-5 and TRBJ2-5; the match to TRBD2 covers 8 bases. The CDR3 runs 14 residues. CDR1 is MNHEY and CDR2 is SVGAGI in the germline V gene. J was trimmed by 4 bases and V by 1 base; bases with no gene match: 2. CDR3 bases: TGTGCCAGCAGTTACTTTAGCGGGGCAGAGACCCAGTACTTC. This gives the protein CASSYFSGAETQYF.

Only a few counts were recorded for this clone. This chain connects TRBV7-9 to TRBJ1-1; 7 positions match TRBD1. Germline-derived CDR1 and CDR2 are SEHNR and FQNEAQ (reference sequence). The CDR3 loop spans 15 amino acids. With 1 base clipped from V and 1 base from J, the junction kept 3 bases outside the gene matches. CDR3 in DNA: TGTGCCAGCAGCTTAGGACAGGGCGGGAACACTGAAGCTTTCTTT. Its protein product is CASSLGQGGNTEAFF.

This chain joins TRBV9 and TRBJ2-7; 8 bases line up with TRBD2. The CDR3 consists of 16 residues. Per the germline V gene, CDR1 is SGDLS and CDR2 is YYNGEE. J lost 3 bases, V lost 0 bases, and 8 bases had no gene match. The CDR3 protein is CASSVGSSGDYYEQYF. CDR3 nucleotides: TGTGCCAGCAGCGTAGGGAGTAGCGGGGATTACTACGAGCAGTACTTC.

The rearrangement joins TRBV29-1 to TRBJ1-2; maybe TRBD1 (5 bases). CDR3 length equals 13 residues. Germline CDR1 and CDR2: SQVTM and ANQGSEA. The V end lost 7 bases, the J end lost 5 bases, and 17 bases lay between the germline ends. The CDR3, as DNA: TGCAGCGGCGACACGGGAGGGACGTATGGCTACACCTTC. It specifies CSGDTGGTYGYTF.